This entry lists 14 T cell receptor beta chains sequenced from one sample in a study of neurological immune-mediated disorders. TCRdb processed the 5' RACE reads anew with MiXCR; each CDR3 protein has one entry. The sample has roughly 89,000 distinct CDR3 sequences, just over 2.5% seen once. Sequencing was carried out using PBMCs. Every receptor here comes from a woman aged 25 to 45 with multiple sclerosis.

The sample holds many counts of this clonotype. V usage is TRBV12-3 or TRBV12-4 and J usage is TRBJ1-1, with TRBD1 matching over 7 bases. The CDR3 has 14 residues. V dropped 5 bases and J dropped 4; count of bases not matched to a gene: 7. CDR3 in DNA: TGTGCCAGCAGTCTCAGAACAGGGGTCACTGAAGCTTTCTTT. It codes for CASSLRTGVTEAFF.

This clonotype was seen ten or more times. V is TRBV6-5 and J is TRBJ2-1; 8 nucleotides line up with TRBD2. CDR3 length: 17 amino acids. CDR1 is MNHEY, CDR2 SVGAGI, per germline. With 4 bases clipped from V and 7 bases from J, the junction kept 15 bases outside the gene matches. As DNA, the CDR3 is TGTGCCAGCAGTTTAACAAAAGGGGCGGGAGGTCGAAATGAGCAGTTCTTC. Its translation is CASSLTKGAGGRNEQFF.

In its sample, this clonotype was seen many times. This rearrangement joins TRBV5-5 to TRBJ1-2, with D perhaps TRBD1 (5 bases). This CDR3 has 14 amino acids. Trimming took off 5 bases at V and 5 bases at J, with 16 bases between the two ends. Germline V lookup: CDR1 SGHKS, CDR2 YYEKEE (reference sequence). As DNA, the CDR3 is TGTGCCAGCAGATTCGACCTCGGGGGGTATGGCTACACCTTC. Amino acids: CASRFDLGGYGYTF.

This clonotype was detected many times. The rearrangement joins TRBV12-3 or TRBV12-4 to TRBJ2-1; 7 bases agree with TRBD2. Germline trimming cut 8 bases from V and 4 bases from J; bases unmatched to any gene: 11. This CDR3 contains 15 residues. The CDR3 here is CASSPRLAQYNEQFF. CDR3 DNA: TGTGCCAGCTCCCCGAGACTAGCCCAGTACAATGAGCAGTTCTTC.

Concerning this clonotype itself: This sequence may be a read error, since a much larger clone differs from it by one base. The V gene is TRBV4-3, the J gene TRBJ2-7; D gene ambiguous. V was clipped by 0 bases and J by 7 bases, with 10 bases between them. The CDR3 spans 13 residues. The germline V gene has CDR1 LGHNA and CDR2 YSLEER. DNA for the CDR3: TGCGCCAGCAGCCAAGACACGGGTCAAGAGCAGTACTTC. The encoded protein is CASSQDTGQEQYF.

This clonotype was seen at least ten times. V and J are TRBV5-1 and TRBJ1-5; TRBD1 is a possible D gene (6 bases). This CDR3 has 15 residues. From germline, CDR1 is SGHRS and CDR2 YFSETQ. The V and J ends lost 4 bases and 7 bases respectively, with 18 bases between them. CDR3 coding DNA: TGCGCCAGCAGCCCAACCCAGGGGCAGGGACAGCCCCAGCATTTT. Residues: CASSPTQGQGQPQHF.

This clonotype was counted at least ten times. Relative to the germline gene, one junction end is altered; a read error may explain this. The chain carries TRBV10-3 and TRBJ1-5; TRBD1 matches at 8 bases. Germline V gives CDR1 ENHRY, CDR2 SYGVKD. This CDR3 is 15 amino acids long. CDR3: CAISDGPGGKQPQHF. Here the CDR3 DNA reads TGTGCCATCAGTGACGGGCCAGGGGGCAAACAGCCCCAGCATTTT.

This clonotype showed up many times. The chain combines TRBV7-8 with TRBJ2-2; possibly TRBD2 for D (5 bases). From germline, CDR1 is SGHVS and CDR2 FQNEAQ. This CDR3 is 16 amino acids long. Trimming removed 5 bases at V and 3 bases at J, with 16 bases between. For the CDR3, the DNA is TGTGCCAGCAGCCCTGGGAGTAGCCAATACACCGGGGAGCTGTTTTTT. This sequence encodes CASSPGSSQYTGELFF.

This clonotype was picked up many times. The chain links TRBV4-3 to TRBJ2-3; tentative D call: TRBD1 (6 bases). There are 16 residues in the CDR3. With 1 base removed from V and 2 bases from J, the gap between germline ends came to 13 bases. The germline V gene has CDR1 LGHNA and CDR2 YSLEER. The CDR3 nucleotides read TGCGCCAGCAGCCAAGGGGGGCGGATTGCCACAGATACGCAGTATTTT. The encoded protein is CASSQGGRIATDTQYF.

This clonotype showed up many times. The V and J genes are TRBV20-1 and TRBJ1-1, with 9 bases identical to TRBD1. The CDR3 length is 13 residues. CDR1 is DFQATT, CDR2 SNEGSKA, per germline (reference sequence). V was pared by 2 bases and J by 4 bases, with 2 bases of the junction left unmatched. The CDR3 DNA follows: TGCAGTGCTAGACAGACAGGGGGCACTGAAGCTTTCTTT. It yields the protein CSARQTGGTEAFF.

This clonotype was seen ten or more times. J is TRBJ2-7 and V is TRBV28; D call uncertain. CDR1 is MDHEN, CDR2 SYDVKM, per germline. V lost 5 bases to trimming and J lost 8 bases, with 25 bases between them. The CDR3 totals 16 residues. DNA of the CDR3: TGTGCCAGCAGTGATCCAGTCGACCTGCTCCTTACGAAGCAGTACTTC. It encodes CASSDPVDLLLTKQYF.

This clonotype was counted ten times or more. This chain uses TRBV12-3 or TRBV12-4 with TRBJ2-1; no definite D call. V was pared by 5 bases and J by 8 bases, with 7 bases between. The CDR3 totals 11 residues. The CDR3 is CASSLLDEQFF. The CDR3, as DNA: TGTGCCAGCAGTCTGCTGGATGAGCAGTTCTTC.

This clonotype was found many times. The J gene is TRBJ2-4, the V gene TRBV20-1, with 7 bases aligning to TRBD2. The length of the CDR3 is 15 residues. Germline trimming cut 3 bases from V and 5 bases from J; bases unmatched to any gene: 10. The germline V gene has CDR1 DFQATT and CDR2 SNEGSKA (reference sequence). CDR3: CSASRRERLENIQYF. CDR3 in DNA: TGCAGTGCTAGCCGGCGGGAGAGACTAGAAAACATTCAGTACTTC.

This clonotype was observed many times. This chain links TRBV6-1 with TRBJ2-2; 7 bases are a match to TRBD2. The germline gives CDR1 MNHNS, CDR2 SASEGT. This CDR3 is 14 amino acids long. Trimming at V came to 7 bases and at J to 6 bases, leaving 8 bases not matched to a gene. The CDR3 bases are TGTGCCAGCATCGGCGGGAGTAATGCCGGGGAGCTGTTTTTT. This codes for CASIGGSNAGELFF.